Following are 5 T cell receptor beta chains from one sample sequenced in a study of cytomegalovirus exposure and HLA in healthy donors. The PCR used 60 Vbeta and 13 Jbeta primers. Here immunoSEQ multiplex PCR was the method, and the copy in TCRdb shows in-frame clones only, minus some. The data show some 77,000 clones, 70% to 85% seen once. Material: PBMCs. The receptors here all came from a man aged 25-40 years in good health and CMV-seronegative.

The V gene is TRBV5-4, the J gene TRBJ2-2; D might be TRBD2 (5 bases). The germline gives CDR1 SGHNT, CDR2 YYREEE (reference sequence). The CDR3 has 13 residues. Trimming shortened V by 3 bases and J by 6 bases, and 9 bases separated the two germline ends. CDR3 DNA sequence: TGTGCCAGCAGCTCAGACTATGCCGGGGAGCTGTTTTTT. This gives the protein CASSSDYAGELFF.

The chain recombines TRBV4-3 with TRBJ2-3; TRBD2 matches 10 bases. The J segment lost 4 bases and the V segment lost 0 bases, leaving 7 bases of the junction unmatched. This CDR3 is built from 17 residues. The germline CDR1 and CDR2 sequences are LGHNA and YSLEER. CDR3 region: CASSQDTGLAGADTQYF. In nucleotides, the CDR3 is TGCGCCAGCAGCCAAGATACAGGGCTAGCGGGGGCAGATACGCAGTATTTT.

The rearrangement uses TRBV28 and TRBJ1-4; D gene uncertain. The CDR3 is made up of 14 amino acids. The germline V gene has CDR1 MDHEN and CDR2 SYDVKM. V was shortened by 9 bases and J by 0 bases, with 11 bases between the two germline ends. The CDR3 region is CASSEVSTNEKLFF. The CDR3, as DNA: TGTGCCAGTTCGGAGGTATCAACTAATGAAAAACTGTTTTTT.

The chain links TRBV5-4 to TRBJ2-1, with unresolved D. Between the trimmed V and J ends, which lost 1 base and 7 bases, there was a span of 12 bases. Germline lookup yields CDR1 SGHNT and CDR2 YYREEE (reference sequence). The CDR3 totals 14 residues. CDR3 region: CASSLYQTGNEQFF. In DNA form, the CDR3 reads TGTGCCAGCAGCTTGTATCAGACTGGGAATGAGCAGTTCTTC.

V usage is TRBV4-2 and J usage is TRBJ2-1, with 10 bases fitting TRBD2. Trimming at V came to 1 base and at J to 2 bases, leaving 2 bases not matched to a gene. Germline V lookup: CDR1 LGHNA, CDR2 YNFKEQ. The CDR3 extends over 16 amino acids. CDR3: CASSQGGTSAYNEQFF. The CDR3 DNA is TGTGCCAGCAGCCAAGGGGGGACTAGCGCCTACAATGAGCAGTTCTTC.